This TCR beta chain was captured in a study of blood T cell repertoires in COVID-19. Study summary: The cDNA or gDNA used as material had been derived from T cells, B-cell-depleted T cells, or PBMCs.

In the original workflow: Nucleated cell counts were estimated from reference gene primer amplification. Sequencing was performed with immunoSEQ multiplex PCR; in TCRdb, only in-frame clones are kept and a portion is missing. The V and J calls and clone size were taken over from that table, and D and trimming were inferred from the DNA. The sample has about 400,000 clones, around 89% seen once. The J segment lost 4 bases and the V segment lost 6 bases, leaving 4 bases of the junction unmatched. Germline CDR1 is ENHRY and CDR2 is SYGVKD. The CDR3 totals 14 residues. The clonotype was recovered from a woman aged 25 to 39 with acute or convalescent COVID-19. The rearrangement joins TRBV10-3 to TRBJ1-5; 9 nucleotides line up with TRBD1. What was sequenced was peripheral blood. CDR3 DNA: TGTGCCATCAGGGGACAGGGCGAAAATCAGCCCCAGCATTTT. This translates into CAIRGQGENQPQHF.